This passage covers 30 T cell receptor beta chains from one sample sequenced in a study of blood T cell repertoires in COVID-19. Assay: immunoSEQ multiplex PCR; the TCRdb copy retains only in-frame clones and omits some. The data show about 97,000 clones, approximately 90% seen once. The material sequenced was peripheral blood. Source of these receptors: a man aged 60 to 75 with acute or convalescent COVID-19.

This chain uses TRBV19 with TRBJ1-2; D is undetermined. The CDR3 spans 13 residues. Germline V gives CDR1 LNHDA, CDR2 SQIVND (reference sequence). V was pared by 4 bases and J by 9 bases, with 15 bases between. CDR3 DNA: TGTGCCAGTAGTACGCGGGGAGGGCAAAGCTACACCTTC. Translating gives CASSTRGGQSYTF.

This clone occurred a few times. This chain uses TRBV7-9 with TRBJ2-1; D call uncertain. V was shortened by 3 bases and J by 5 bases, with 11 bases between the two germline ends. The CDR3 is 14 amino acids. Germline-derived CDR1 and CDR2 are SEHNR and FQNEAQ (reference sequence). The CDR3 DNA sequence: TGTGCCAGCAGCTTGAGGCAATTCAACAATGAGCAGTTCTTC. Translating it yields CASSLRQFNNEQFF.

V and J are TRBV5-6 and TRBJ1-2; tentative D call: TRBD1 (5 bases). The germline V and J ends were trimmed by 3 bases and 8 bases, with 23 bases remaining between them. Germline loops: CDR1 SGHDT, CDR2 YYEEEE. The CDR3 covers 16 residues. CDR3 coding DNA: TGTGCCAGCAGCTCGGAACTAAGTCAGGGCGTAGGCGGCTACACCTTC. This encodes CASSSELSQGVGGYTF.

Concerning this clone: A read error may produce the germline difference seen at one junction end. This chain uses TRBV18 with TRBJ1-2; D not certain. The length of the CDR3 is 14 residues. Germline assignment: CDR1 KGHSH and CDR2 LQKENI. The CDR3 loop reads CASSEGLGKTIRQF. In DNA, the CDR3 is TGTGCCAGCTCCGAAGGACTCGGTAAAACTATCAGGCAATTC.

This rearrangement joins TRBV7-9 to TRBJ1-1, with TRBD1 as a possible D gene (5 bases). CDR1 and CDR2 from the germline V gene are SEHNR and FQNEAQ (reference sequence). V was pared by 2 bases and J by 0 bases, with 10 bases between. The CDR3 consists of 15 residues. In nucleotides, the CDR3 is TGTGCCAGCAGCTTACACGACAGTATGAACACTGAAGCTTTCTTT. This sequence encodes CASSLHDSMNTEAFF.

This clone has only one observation. The rearrangement joins TRBV9 to TRBJ2-2, with 8 bases fitting TRBD1. J was trimmed by 5 bases and V by 0 bases; bases with no gene match: 6. This CDR3 region has 16 residues. Germline loops: CDR1 SGDLS, CDR2 YYNGEE. CDR3 in amino acids: CASSVVAGGYTGELFF. CDR3 DNA: TGTGCCAGCAGCGTAGTGGCAGGGGGCTATACCGGGGAGCTGTTTTTT.

The rearrangement links TRBV7-6 to TRBJ2-2; TRBD1 matches at 11 bases. The CDR3 spans 16 residues. V lost 4 bases and J lost 5; bases outside the gene matches: 6. Germline CDR1 and CDR2: SGHVS and FNYEAQ. The CDR3 reads CASSSPGQGGTGELFF. The CDR3 region has the DNA TGTGCCAGCAGCTCTCCGGGACAGGGGGGGACCGGGGAGCTGTTTTTT.

This sequence joins TRBV29-1 and TRBJ2-7; the match to TRBD1 covers 7 bases. Germline trimming cut 6 bases from V and 2 bases from J; bases unmatched to any gene: 13. CDR1 and CDR2 from the germline V gene are SQVTM and ANQGSEA. This CDR3 contains 15 residues. The CDR3 here is CSVLKLQGRTYEQYV. CDR3 DNA: TGCAGCGTCCTTAAACTACAGGGGCGAACCTACGAGCAGTACGTC.

The chain joins TRBV7-2 to TRBJ1-5; 8 bases agree with TRBD1. The V gene's germline CDR1 is SGHTA and CDR2 FQGNSA. Trimming took 3 bases from V and 6 from J; bases not matched to a gene: 13. The CDR3 runs to 17 residues. CDR3 nucleotides: TGTGCCAGCAGCTTTTTTCTCGGACAGGGTAGGGGTCAGCCCCAGCATTTT. This encodes CASSFFLGQGRGQPQHF.

The chain is built from TRBV20-1 and TRBJ1-4; no reliable D call. Per the germline V gene, CDR1 is DFQATT and CDR2 is SNEGSKA (reference sequence). Trimming took off 3 bases at V and 3 bases at J, with 8 bases between the two ends. This CDR3 is built from 13 residues. The CDR3 coding sequence is TGCAGTGCTAGTGGTCAGGCTAATGAAAAACTGTTTTTT. Translated: CSASGQANEKLFF.

The chain recombines TRBV7-9 with TRBJ2-7, with 8 bases fitting TRBD1. This CDR3 comprises 15 residues. The germline V gene has CDR1 SEHNR and CDR2 FQNEAQ (reference sequence). The trim removed 5 bases at V and 1 base at J, leaving 7 bases unmatched. CDR3: CASSHGTGVSYEQYF. The CDR3 bases are TGTGCCAGCAGCCACGGGACAGGCGTTTCCTACGAGCAGTACTTC.

This rearrangement joins TRBV9 to TRBJ2-5; 16 nucleotides agree with TRBD2. Germline assignment: CDR1 SGDLS and CDR2 YYNGEE. CDR3 length: 19 residues. The junction had 10 bases not matched to a gene; V was cut back by 4 bases and J by 1 base. This chain's CDR3 is CASSPRPGTSGGVQETQYF. CDR3 nucleotide sequence: TGTGCCAGCAGCCCTAGGCCGGGGACTAGCGGGGGGGTCCAAGAGACCCAGTACTTC.

This chain connects TRBV7-9 to TRBJ1-6; D ambiguous. This CDR3 region has 14 residues. Germline CDR1 is SEHNR and CDR2 is FQNEAQ (reference sequence). The V end lost 4 bases, the J end lost 6 bases, and 10 bases lay between the germline ends. The CDR3 loop is CASSSPLSNSPLHF. The CDR3 DNA reads TGTGCCAGCAGCTCCCCCTTGAGTAATTCACCCCTCCACTTT.

The J gene is TRBJ1-2, the V gene TRBV19; D is undetermined. Per germline, CDR1 LNHDA and CDR2 SQIVND (reference sequence). V was pared by 3 bases and J by 5 bases, with 7 bases between. The CDR3 consists of 12 residues. The CDR3 DNA reads as TGTGCCAGTAGTATGGGCAGGTATGGCTACACCTTC. Protein: CASSMGRYGYTF.

This clone was picked up a small number of times. The genes are TRBV14 and TRBJ1-2; D uncertain. The germline V gene has CDR1 SGHDN and CDR2 FVKESK. Trimming cost V 1 base and J 6 bases, with 15 bases left between them. This CDR3 comprises 15 residues. In DNA form, the CDR3 reads TGTGCCAGCAGCCAAGGGTCCAGGTTGCTGGATGGCTACACCTTC. This translates into CASSQGSRLLDGYTF.

The gene calls are TRBV7-9 and TRBJ1-2; D call uncertain. This CDR3 has 13 amino acids. V was clipped by 1 base and J by 7 bases, with 10 bases between them. Germline assignment: CDR1 SEHNR and CDR2 FQNEAQ (reference sequence). CDR3 DNA sequence: TGTGCCAGCAGCTTAGGGGGAGGGTTTGGCTACACCTTC. It codes for CASSLGGGFGYTF.

CDR3 sequence (DNA): TGTGCCATCGCGGGGTCAACTAATGAAAAACTGTTTTTT. Encoded protein: CAIAGSTNEKLFF. The J gene is TRBJ1-4, the V gene TRBV10-3; D ambiguous. Germline V gene data show CDR1 as ENHRY and CDR2 as SYGVKD. The V and J ends lost 8 bases and 0 bases respectively, with 7 bases between them. The CDR3 runs 13 residues.

V and J are TRBV7-2 and TRBJ1-2; the D gene is possibly TRBD1 (5 bases). The CDR3 totals 15 residues. The germline V gene has CDR1 SGHTA and CDR2 FQGNSA. V dropped 1 base and J dropped 7 bases, with 16 bases sitting between them. CDR3 residues: CASSLDPGRVGGYTF. The CDR3 region has the DNA TGTGCCAGCAGCTTAGATCCAGGGAGGGTCGGTGGCTACACCTTC.

This rearrangement joins TRBV27 to TRBJ2-1; 9 bases fit TRBD1. The CDR3 is 13 residues long. Germline-derived CDR1 and CDR2 are MNHEY and SMNVEV (reference sequence). V trimming: 8 bases; J trimming: 9 bases; junction bases outside the gene matches: 8. Here the CDR3 DNA reads TGTGCCAGCCTATCACAGGGGGCGACTGAGCAGTTCTTC. Translating gives CASLSQGATEQFF.

The rearrangement links TRBV5-5 to TRBJ1-1; TRBD1 might be the D (5 bases). With 3 bases removed from V and 1 base from J, the gap between germline ends came to 7 bases. The CDR3 totals 13 residues. Looked up from germline, CDR1 is SGHKS and CDR2 is YYEKEE (reference sequence). CDR3 protein: CASSWGRNTEAFF. For the CDR3, the DNA is TGTGCCAGCAGCTGGGGCCGGAACACTGAAGCTTTCTTT.

The chain links TRBV5-5 to TRBJ2-7; TRBD1 matches 8 bases. The CDR3 contains 15 residues. Losses at the gene ends were 0 bases for V and 3 bases for J; bases not matched to a gene: 5. Germline lookup yields CDR1 SGHKS and CDR2 YYEKEE (reference sequence). The CDR3 DNA sequence: TGTGCCAGCAGCTTGGCCTCCGGGACAGGCTACGAGCAGTACTTC. Translating it yields CASSLASGTGYEQYF.

This clone is classed as medium-sized. The chain employs TRBV11-2 and TRBJ1-1, with 8 bases that match TRBD1. V lost 4 bases to trimming and J lost 2 bases; unmatched junction nucleotides: 3. CDR3 length equals 14 residues. Germline V gene lookup returns CDR1 SGHAT and CDR2 FQNNGV. The CDR3 coding sequence is TGTGCCAGCAGCTCCGGACAGGGTAACACTGAAGCTTTCTTT. Protein product: CASSSGQGNTEAFF.

V is TRBV14 and J is TRBJ1-2; 7 nucleotides line up with TRBD1. J lost 6 bases, V lost 0 bases, and 13 bases had no gene match. CDR1 SGHDN and CDR2 FVKESK come from the germline V gene. CDR3 length equals 17 residues. The CDR3 sequence is CASSQEGRQGYRNGYTF. The CDR3 nucleotides read TGTGCCAGCAGCCAAGAGGGGAGACAGGGTTATCGAAATGGCTACACCTTC.

This chain uses TRBV7-9 with TRBJ1-1; D uncertain. The CDR3 length is 14 residues. Germline V gene lookup returns CDR1 SEHNR and CDR2 FQNEAQ (reference sequence). With 8 bases removed from V and 2 bases from J, the gap between germline ends came to 15 bases. As DNA, the CDR3 is TGTGCCAGCGCTTTGCGGAACCTTAACACTGAAGCTTTCTTT. Its protein is CASALRNLNTEAFF.

The table lists this clone with a count of one. The rearrangement joins TRBV2 to TRBJ1-1; D not certain. Trimming removed 1 base from V and 11 bases from J, with 14 bases in between. Germline CDR1 and CDR2: SNHLY and FYNNEI. The CDR3 runs 13 residues. Written as DNA, the CDR3 is TGTGCCAGCAGTGAAGGCCCTCAGACGGGGGCTTTCTTT. Encoded protein: CASSEGPQTGAFF.

The CDR3 nucleotides read TGTGCCAGCAGCTTACGGTTTTTGGACACTGAAGCTTTCTTT. As protein: CASSLRFLDTEAFF. The V call is TRBV11-2, the J call TRBJ1-1; no clear D gene. Germline V gene sequence: CDR1 SGHAT, CDR2 FQNNGV. CDR3 length: 14 residues. V gave up 2 bases and J gave up 3 bases, with 10 bases separating them.

The V call is TRBV3-1 (or the pseudogene TRBV3-2), the J call TRBJ2-1, with D unclear. The germline gives CDR1 LGHDT, CDR2 YNNKEL (reference sequence). This CDR3 contains 15 residues. V lost 4 bases, J lost 0 bases, and 10 bases lay in between. CDR3: CASSRLQSSYNEQFF. CDR3 nucleotides: TGTGCCAGCAGCCGCTTACAGAGCTCCTACAATGAGCAGTTCTTC.

This rearrangement joins TRBV10-3 to TRBJ2-2; maybe TRBD2 (7 bases). Per the germline V gene, CDR1 is ENHRY and CDR2 is SYGVKD. The V end was cut by 10 bases, the J end by 5 bases, with 17 bases between. The CDR3 sequence is 14 residues long. The CDR3 sequence is CATLRGGSTGELFF. The CDR3 DNA reads TGTGCCACCCTGAGGGGGGGTAGTACCGGGGAGCTGTTTTTT.

J is TRBJ1-4 and V is TRBV5-1; TRBD1 matches 9 bases. Germline-derived CDR1 and CDR2 are SGHRS and YFSETQ. The CDR3 is 16 amino acids. The CDR3 loop reads CEGFRTGVGRNEKLFF. DNA for the CDR3: TGCGAGGGTTTCAGGACAGGGGTGGGGCGAAATGAAAAACTGTTTTTT.

J is TRBJ1-5 and V is TRBV11-2, with D possibly matching TRBD1 (5 bases). V dropped 4 bases and J dropped 4 bases, with 11 bases sitting between them. This CDR3 region has 14 residues. Per germline, CDR1 SGHAT and CDR2 FQNNGV. The CDR3 here is CASSYDSHNQPQHF. The CDR3 DNA follows: TGTGCCAGCAGCTATGACAGCCATAATCAGCCCCAGCATTTT.